This T cell receptor (beta chain) was identified during a study of read filtering for tumor transcriptome and immune sequencing. From 300 to 450 ng of RNA, a library with molecular barcoded alpha/delta and beta/gamma adaptors was made. Each CDR3 protein gets one entry after TCRdb re-called the reads with MiXCR. The data hold fewer than 30,000 distinct CDR3 sequences, with roughly 22% observed a single time. The sample holds many counts of this clonotype. Specimen: a population of CD138-negative cells sorted from bone marrow. This clonotype originated in a donor over 35 with multiple myeloma.

CDR3 region: CAITETAPIYSSYNEQFF. The CDR3 nucleotides are TGTGCCATCACCGAGACAGCTCCAATTTATAGCTCCTACAATGAGCAGTTCTTC. The J gene is TRBJ2-1, the V gene TRBV10-3; TRBD1 might be the D (5 bases). The V gene lost 7 bases and the J gene lost 0 bases, with 22 bases spanning the gap. Germline loops: CDR1 ENHRY, CDR2 SYGVKD. This CDR3 region has 18 residues.